The sequence of this T cell receptor (beta chain) was determined in a study of post-analysis software for immune sequencing data. Overall study context: Both relapsing-remitting and secondary progressive multiple sclerosis featured among the disease courses, as did progressive-relapsing multiple sclerosis. Findings of the study overall: Roughly 5 TRBV segments (TRBV5-6, TRBV5-1 and TRBV20-1 among them) occurred more frequently in patients than in controls. Relative to controls, patients with multiple sclerosis showed significantly lower normalized Chao1 diversity.

Unique molecular identifiers tagged the TCR beta cDNA libraries. TCRdb re-analysed the PCR reads in MiXCR, keeping a single row per CDR3 protein. The sample lists about half a million distinct CDR3 sequences; roughly 46% were seen once. V was shortened by 8 bases and J by 8 bases, with 18 bases between the two germline ends. Germline V gene lookup returns CDR1 MDHEN and CDR2 SYDVKM. The CDR3 is 13 residues long. In regard to this clonotype: Its antigen is undetermined.

The sequencing sample was made of blood. V and J are TRBV28 and TRBJ1-2, with D possibly matching TRBD1 (5 bases). The clonotype was recovered from a girl aged 10 to 17 with multiple sclerosis. CDR3: CASRPGLGGGYTF. The CDR3 bases are TGTGCCAGCCGACCAGGGCTCGGAGGAGGCTACACCTTC.